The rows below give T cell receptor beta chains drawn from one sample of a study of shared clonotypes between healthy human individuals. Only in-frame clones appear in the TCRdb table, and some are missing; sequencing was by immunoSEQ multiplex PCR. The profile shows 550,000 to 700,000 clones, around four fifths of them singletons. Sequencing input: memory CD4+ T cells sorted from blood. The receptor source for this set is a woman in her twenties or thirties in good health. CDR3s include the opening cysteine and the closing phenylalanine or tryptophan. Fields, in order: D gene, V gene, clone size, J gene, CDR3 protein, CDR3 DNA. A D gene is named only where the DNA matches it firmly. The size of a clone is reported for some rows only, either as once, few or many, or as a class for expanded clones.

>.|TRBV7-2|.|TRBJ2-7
CASSLLASATYEQYF
TGTGCCAGCAGTTTACTGGCTAGCGCGACCTACGAGCAGTACTTC
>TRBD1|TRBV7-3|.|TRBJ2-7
CASSSFGQGAGEQYF
TGTGCCAGCAGTTCCTTCGGACAGGGGGCGGGCGAGCAGTACTTC
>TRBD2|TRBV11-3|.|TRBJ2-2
CASSLDGLADKNTGELFF
TGTGCCAGCAGCTTAGATGGGCTAGCGGACAAGAACACCGGGGAGCTGTTTTTT
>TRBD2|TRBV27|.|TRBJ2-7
CASSLAEVGGSPRKQYF
TGTGCCAGCAGTTTAGCGGAGGTCGGCGGGAGCCCCCGGAAGCAGTACTTC
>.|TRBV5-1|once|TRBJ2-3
CASSPGTLTDTQYF
TGCGCCAGCAGCCCGGGGACATTAACAGATACGCAGTATTTT
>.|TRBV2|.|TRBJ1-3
CASSETDSRSGNTIYF
TGTGCCAGCAGTGAAACCGACAGCCGCTCTGGAAACACCATATATTTT
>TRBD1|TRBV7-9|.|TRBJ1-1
CASSLGSRQGARLTEAFF
TGTGCCAGCAGCTTAGGGAGCAGACAGGGGGCTCGACTGACTGAAGCTTTCTTT
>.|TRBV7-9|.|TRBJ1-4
CASSLAGINEKLFF
TGTGCCAGCAGCTTAGCCGGGATTAATGAAAAACTGTTTTTT
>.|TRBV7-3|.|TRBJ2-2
CASSPQPGFGELFF
TGTGCCAGCAGCCCACAACCGGGTTTCGGGGAGCTGTTTTTT
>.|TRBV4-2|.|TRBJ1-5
CASSQDRTALNQPQHF
TGTGCCAGCAGCCAAGATAGGACAGCCCTCAATCAGCCCCAGCATTTT
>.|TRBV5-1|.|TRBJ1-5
CASSLWGAHDNQPQHF
TGCGCCAGCAGCTTATGGGGGGCGCATGACAATCAGCCCCAGCATTTT
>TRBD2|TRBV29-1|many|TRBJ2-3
CSEWGGSDTQYF
TGCAGCGAATGGGGGGGGTCAGATACGCAGTATTTT
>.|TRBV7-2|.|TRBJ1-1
CASSLIPGDTEAFF
TGTGCCAGCAGCTTGATTCCTGGGGACACTGAAGCTTTCTTT
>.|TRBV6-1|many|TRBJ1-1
CASSADRSLEAFF
TGTGCCAGCAGTGCCGACAGAAGTTTAGAAGCTTTCTTT
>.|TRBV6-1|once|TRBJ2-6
CAAKNSGANVLTF
TGTGCCGCGAAAAACTCTGGGGCCAACGTCCTGACTTTC
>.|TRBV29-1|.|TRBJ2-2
CSVEVQGGNTGELFF
TGCAGCGTTGAGGTGCAGGGGGGGAACACCGGGGAGCTGTTTTTT
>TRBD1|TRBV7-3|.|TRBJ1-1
CASSRMGGGNTEAFF
TGTGCCAGCAGCCGGATGGGAGGGGGCAACACTGAAGCTTTCTTT
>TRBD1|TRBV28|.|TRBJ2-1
CASSPGQGRYNEQFF
TGTGCCAGCAGCCCTGGACAGGGAAGGTACAATGAGCAGTTCTTC
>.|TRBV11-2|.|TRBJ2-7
CASSLDTGTVYSYEQYF
TGTGCCAGCAGCTTAGATACAGGCACAGTTTACTCCTACGAGCAGTACTTC
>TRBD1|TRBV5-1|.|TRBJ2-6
CASSFQRGTGFSGANVLTF
TGCGCCAGCAGCTTCCAACGTGGGACAGGGTTCTCTGGGGCCAACGTCCTGACTTTC
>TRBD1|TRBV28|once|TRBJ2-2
CASSPGQGQTGELFF
TGTGCCAGCAGCCCTGGACAGGGTCAAACCGGGGAGCTGTTTTTT
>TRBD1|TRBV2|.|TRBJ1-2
CASSGDRAYGYTF
TGTGCCAGCAGTGGGGACAGGGCCTATGGCTACACCTTC
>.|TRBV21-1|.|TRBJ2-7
CASSPVRGHATYEQYF
TGTGCCAGCAGCCCGGTGAGGGGTCACGCTACTTACGAGCAGTACTTC
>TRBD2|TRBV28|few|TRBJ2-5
CASSLGLIAGGPQETQYF
TGTGCCAGCAGTTTAGGGCTAATAGCGGGAGGGCCCCAAGAGACCCAGTACTTC
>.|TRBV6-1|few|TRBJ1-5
CASSDESERPQHF
TGTGCCAGCAGTGATGAATCCGAGCGGCCCCAGCATTTT
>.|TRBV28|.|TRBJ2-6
CASRDSGANVLTF
TGTGCCAGTCGGGACTCTGGGGCCAACGTCCTGACTTTC
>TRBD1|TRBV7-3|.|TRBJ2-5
CASSSQGAHETQYF
TGTGCCAGCAGCTCACAGGGGGCCCACGAGACCCAGTACTTC
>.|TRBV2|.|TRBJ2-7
CASSGTFLYEQYF
TGTGCCAGCAGTGGAACGTTCCTCTACGAGCAGTACTTC
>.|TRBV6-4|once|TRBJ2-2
CASSGQNTGELFF
TGTGCCAGCAGTGGGCAAAACACCGGGGAGCTGTTTTTT
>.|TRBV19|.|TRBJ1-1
CASSNLGTQNTEAFF
TGTGCCAGTAGTAATCTGGGCACACAGAACACTGAAGCTTTCTTT
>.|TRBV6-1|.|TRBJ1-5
CASSEPTGGSNQPQHF
TGTGCCAGCAGTGAACCAACGGGGGGGAGCAATCAGCCCCAGCATTTT
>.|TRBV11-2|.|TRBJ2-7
CASSSRENYHEQYF
TGTGCCAGCAGCTCTCGGGAGAATTACCACGAGCAGTACTTC
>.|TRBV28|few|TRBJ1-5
CASSSDRRGNQPQHF
TGTGCCAGCAGTTCAGACAGAAGGGGCAATCAGCCCCAGCATTTT
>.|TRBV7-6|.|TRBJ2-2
CASSLMTGANTGELFF
TGTGCCAGCAGCTTGATGACGGGTGCGAACACCGGGGAGCTGTTTTTT
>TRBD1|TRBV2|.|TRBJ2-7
CASSDRGYYEQYF
TGTGCCAGCAGTGACAGGGGGTACTACGAGCAGTACTTC
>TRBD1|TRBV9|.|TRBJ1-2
CASSLSGQGAYGYTF
TGTGCCAGCAGCCTTTCGGGACAGGGGGCTTATGGCTACACCTTC
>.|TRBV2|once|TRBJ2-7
CASSVESRGSYEQYF
TGTGCCAGCAGTGTCGAGTCACGGGGCAGCTACGAGCAGTACTTC
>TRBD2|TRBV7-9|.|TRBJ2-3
CASRRESDTQYF
TGTGCCAGCCGGCGGGAGTCAGATACGCAGTATTTT
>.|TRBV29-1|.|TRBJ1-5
CSVVSGAGFNQPQHF
TGCAGCGTCGTCTCGGGCGCAGGGTTCAATCAGCCCCAGCATTTT
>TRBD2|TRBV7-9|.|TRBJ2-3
CASSLLTSGKGNTQYF
TGTGCCAGCAGCTTATTAACTAGCGGGAAAGGGAATACGCAGTATTTT
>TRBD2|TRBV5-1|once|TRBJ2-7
CASSGGGSSYEQYF
TGCGCCAGCAGCGGCGGGGGGAGCTCCTACGAGCAGTACTTC
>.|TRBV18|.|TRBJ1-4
CASSPTPGEKLFF
TGTGCCAGCTCACCTACACCGGGGGAAAAACTGTTTTTT
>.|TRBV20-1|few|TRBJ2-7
CSASSGSEQYF
TGCAGTGCTAGTTCGGGGAGCGAGCAGTACTTC
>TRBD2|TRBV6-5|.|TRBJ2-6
CASSSGLVSGANVLTF
TGTGCCAGCAGTTCCGGACTAGTATCTGGGGCCAACGTCCTGACTTTC
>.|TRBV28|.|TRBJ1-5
CASGWGNQPQHF
TGTGCCAGCGGTTGGGGCAATCAGCCCCAGCATTTT
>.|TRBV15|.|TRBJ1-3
CATSRDKGRSGNTIYF
TGTGCCACCAGCAGAGATAAGGGTCGCTCTGGAAACACCATATATTTT
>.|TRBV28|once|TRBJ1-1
CASSLTSREAFF
TGTGCCAGCAGTTTAACCAGCAGAGAAGCTTTCTTT
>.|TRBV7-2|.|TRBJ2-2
CASSLVVLVTGELFF
TGTGCCAGCAGCTTAGTTGTTCTAGTCACCGGGGAGCTGTTTTTT
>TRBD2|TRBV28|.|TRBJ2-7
CASSPGGRESSEQYF
TGTGCCAGCAGCCCCGGCGGGCGGGAGTCTAGCGAGCAGTACTTC
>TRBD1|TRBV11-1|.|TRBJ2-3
CASSPPPGTGYADTQYF
TGTGCCAGCAGTCCTCCCCCGGGGACAGGGTACGCAGATACGCAGTATTTT
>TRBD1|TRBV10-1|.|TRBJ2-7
CASSDWFARDRRGYEQYF
TGCGCCAGCAGTGACTGGTTCGCCCGGGACAGGAGGGGCTACGAGCAGTACTTC
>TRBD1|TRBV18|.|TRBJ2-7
CASSDDRGNYEQYF
TGTGCCAGCTCGGATGACAGGGGTAACTACGAGCAGTACTTC
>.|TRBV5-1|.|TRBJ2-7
CASSLSAGYEQYF
TGCGCCAGCAGCTTGTCTGCGGGCTACGAGCAGTACTTC
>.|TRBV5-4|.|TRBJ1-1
CASSPGGGDTEAFF
TGTGCCAGCAGCCCTGGAGGAGGGGACACTGAAGCTTTCTTT
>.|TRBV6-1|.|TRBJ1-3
CASSEWRRNTIYF
TGTGCCAGCAGTGAATGGCGTAGAAACACCATATATTTT
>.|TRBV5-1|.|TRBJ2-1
CASSLGSGSYNEQFF
TGCGCCAGCAGCTTAGGGTCTGGCTCCTACAATGAGCAGTTCTTC
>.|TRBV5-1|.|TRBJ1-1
CASSLKEMNTEAFF
TGCGCCAGCAGCTTGAAGGAAATGAACACTGAAGCTTTCTTT
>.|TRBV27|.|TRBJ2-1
CASKTFQHLLRDEQFF
TGTGCCAGCAAAACCTTCCAGCACCTCCTCAGGGATGAGCAGTTCTTC